These 4 T cell receptor beta chains share one sample of origin, sequenced in a study of early T cells in non-severe SARS-CoV-2 infection. MiXCR was run by TCRdb on the 5' RACE reads, yielding one entry per CDR3 protein. The table records approximately 43,000 distinct CDR3 sequences, about 7% of them present only once. Specimen: whole blood. The source is an adult who was a healthcare worker with PCR-confirmed SARS-CoV-2 infection or an uninfected control (not recorded which).

As DNA, the CDR3 is TGCAGTGCTAGCGGGACCGAGAATCAGCCCCAGCATTTT. Its translation is CSASGTENQPQHF. This chain links TRBV20-1 with TRBJ1-5; D may be TRBD1 (5 bases). CDR1 and CDR2 from the germline V gene are DFQATT and SNEGSKA (reference sequence). The CDR3 has 13 residues. V gave up 3 bases and J gave up 4 bases, with 10 bases separating them.

The V gene is TRBV5-4, the J gene TRBJ2-2, with TRBD2 matching over 16 bases. CDR3 length equals 17 residues. V was pared by 4 bases and J by 6 bases, with 6 bases of the junction left unmatched. Germline CDR1 SGHNT, CDR2 YYREEE (reference sequence). In nucleotides, the CDR3 is TGTGCCAGCAGCCCGCCGGGACTAGCGGGGGGGCCCGGGGAGCTGTTTTTT. Encoded protein: CASSPPGLAGGPGELFF.

V and J are TRBV6-2 or TRBV6-3 and TRBJ2-7, with D possibly matching TRBD1 (6 bases). CDR1 is MNHEY and CDR2 is SVGEGT in the germline V gene. V shed 8 bases and J shed 2 bases, with 16 bases lying between them. The CDR3 spans 14 residues. CDR3 sequence reads: CASGDPGDAYEQYF. CDR3 DNA sequence: TGTGCCAGCGGAGACCCAGGGGATGCCTACGAGCAGTACTTC.

This clonotype was picked up a small number of times. This chain joins TRBV7-9 and TRBJ2-3; the D call may be TRBD1 or TRBD2 (5 bases each). Germline V gives CDR1 SEHNR, CDR2 FQNEAQ (reference sequence). The CDR3 totals 17 residues. V lost 2 bases and J lost 3, with 18 bases in between. Here the CDR3 DNA reads TGTGCCAGCAGCTTATCGGGACCCCGGGAAGGTACAGATACGCAGTATTTT. Its translation is CASSLSGPREGTDTQYF.